The source of this T cell receptor beta chain is a study of blood T cells in healthy people across ages. The use of a sample-barcoded 5' primer and a J-beta primer mix characterized a second PCR of roughly 7 to 11 cycles. Researchers report that a template-switch adaptor with 12 random nucleotides tagged each cDNA molecule. TCRdb redid the calling of the 5' RACE reads with MiXCR, one entry per CDR3 protein. The table shows approximately 1.5 million distinct CDR3 sequences, with less than 45% occurring only once. V gave up 1 base and J gave up 1 base, with 8 bases separating them. CDR3 length: 14 residues. Germline V gene data show CDR1 as SGHRS and CDR2 as YFSETQ. This clonotype was recorded at least ten times.

The chain combines TRBV5-1 with TRBJ1-2, with D hard to call. Sequencing input: blood. The sequence came from a young woman in good health. The CDR3 is CASSLYGVNYGYTF. The DNA for the CDR3 is TGCGCCAGCAGCTTGTACGGGGTTAACTATGGCTACACCTTC. The full variable domain, with the rest looked up from reference TRBV5-1 and TRBJ1-2, is KAGVTQTPRYLIKTRGQQVTLSCSPISGHRSVSWYQQTPGQGLQFLFEYFSETQRNKGNFPGRFSGRQFSNSRSEMNVSTLELGDSALYLCASSLYGVNYGYTFGSGTRLTVV.